This TCR beta chain stems from a study of memory CD4+ T cells and cytomegalovirus serostatus. Study-wide results and caveats: Each of 55 to 80 CMV-associated TCRbeta sequences occurred in one to five individuals. The CMV-associated TCR signature appears largely within the CD4+ memory repertoire. Median bootstrapped AUC for CMV status was about 0.95 originally, 0.9 to 0.93 US-trained.

The sort gate was single viable CD3+CD4+CD8-CD45RO+ cells for memory CD4+ T cells. CMV serostatus came from serum IgG against pp150, pp28, p38, p52. With regard to this clone: Its antigen is not known.

The CDR3 sequence is 14 residues long. The V end was cut by 2 bases, the J end by 4 bases, with 11 bases between. CDR1 is KGHSH, CDR2 LQKENI, per germline. Sequenced by immunoSEQ multiplex PCR; TCRdb stores in-frame clones only, minus some. This table has 48,000 or so clones, about three quarters appearing once. The TCR was taken from an adult in good health and CMV-seronegative. The sample taken for sequencing was memory CD4+ T cells from blood. V usage is TRBV18 and J usage is TRBJ1-1; weak D call: TRBD1 (5 bases). The CDR3 loop reads CASSPEQAGTEAFF. CDR3 nucleotides: TGTGCCAGCTCACCAGAACAGGCCGGCACTGAAGCTTTCTTT.